This TCR beta chain originates from a study of shared clonotypes between healthy human individuals. Naive CD8 cells lacked CD45RO, underwent positive selection for CCR7 and left out terminally differentiated effector memory CD45RA+ cells. Only in-frame clones appear in the TCRdb table, and some are missing; sequencing was by immunoSEQ multiplex PCR. Here the sample spans more than 2 million clones, 85% to 95% being singletons. Germline V CDR1 and CDR2: WSHSY, SAAADI. With 2 bases clipped from V and 7 bases from J, the junction kept 5 bases outside the gene matches. This CDR3 has 13 amino acids. Sequencing was carried out using naive CD8+ T cells sorted from blood. This TCR derives from a man between 18 and 35 years old in good health. The chain uses TRBV10-2 and TRBJ2-7; 7 bases are a match to TRBD1. As DNA, the CDR3 is TGCGCCAGCAGTGAGGGGTCCAGGGGGGAGCAGTACTTC. This codes for CASSEGSRGEQYF.